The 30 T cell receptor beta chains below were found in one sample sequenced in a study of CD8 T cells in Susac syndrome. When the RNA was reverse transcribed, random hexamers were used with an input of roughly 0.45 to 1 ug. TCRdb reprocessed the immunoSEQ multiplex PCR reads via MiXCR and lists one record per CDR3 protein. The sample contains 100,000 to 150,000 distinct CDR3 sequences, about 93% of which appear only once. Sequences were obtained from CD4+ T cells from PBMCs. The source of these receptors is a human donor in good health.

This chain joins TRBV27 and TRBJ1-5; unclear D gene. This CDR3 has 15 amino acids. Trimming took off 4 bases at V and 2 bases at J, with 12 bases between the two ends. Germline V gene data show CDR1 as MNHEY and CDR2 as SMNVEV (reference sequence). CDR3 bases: TGTGCCAGCAGTTCCCTGGGAGCGGGCAATCAGCCCCAGCATTTT. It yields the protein CASSSLGAGNQPQHF.

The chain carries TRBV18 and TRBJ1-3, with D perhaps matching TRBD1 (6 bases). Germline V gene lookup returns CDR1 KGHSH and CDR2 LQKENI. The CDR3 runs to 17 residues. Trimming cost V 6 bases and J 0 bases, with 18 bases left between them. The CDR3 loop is CASSPKRGLHSGNTIYF. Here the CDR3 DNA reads TGTGCCAGCTCCCCCAAACGGGGGCTACACTCTGGAAACACCATATATTTT.

Written as DNA, the CDR3 is TGTGCCAGCCTCGCACGGCAGTTCGCGGAAGCTTTCTTT. The encoded protein is CASLARQFAEAFF. The gene calls are TRBV7-2 and TRBJ1-1, with D unresolved. Between the trimmed V and J ends, which lost 8 bases and 8 bases, there was a span of 18 bases. The CDR3 has 13 amino acids. CDR1 is SGHTA, CDR2 FQGNSA, per germline.

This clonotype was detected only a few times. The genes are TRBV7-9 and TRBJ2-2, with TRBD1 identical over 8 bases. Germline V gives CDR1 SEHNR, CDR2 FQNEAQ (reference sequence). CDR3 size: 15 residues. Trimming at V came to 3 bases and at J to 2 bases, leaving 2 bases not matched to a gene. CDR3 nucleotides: TGTGCCAGCAGCTTTGGACAGGGTAACACCGGGGAGCTGTTTTTT. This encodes CASSFGQGNTGELFF.

This CDR3 is CASSLQGFTEAFF. The CDR3 region has the DNA TGCGCCAGCAGCTTACAGGGTTTCACTGAAGCTTTCTTT. The genes are TRBV5-1 and TRBJ1-1, with a weak D call TRBD1 (6 bases). Germline lookup yields CDR1 SGHRS and CDR2 YFSETQ. The V end lost 2 bases, the J end lost 4 bases, and 9 bases lay between the germline ends. This CDR3 spans 13 amino acids.

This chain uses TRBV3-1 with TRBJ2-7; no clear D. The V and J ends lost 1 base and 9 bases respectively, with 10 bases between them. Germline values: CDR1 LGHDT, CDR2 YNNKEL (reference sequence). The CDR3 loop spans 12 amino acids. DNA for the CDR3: TGTGCCAGCAGCCAAGGTCTTCATGGGCAGTACTTC. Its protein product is CASSQGLHGQYF.

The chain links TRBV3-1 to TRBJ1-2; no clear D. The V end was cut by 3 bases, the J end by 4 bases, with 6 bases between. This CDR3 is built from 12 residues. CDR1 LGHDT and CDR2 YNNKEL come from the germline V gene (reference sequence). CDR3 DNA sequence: TGTGCCAGCAGCCAGGATTTCTATGGCTACACCTTC. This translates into CASSQDFYGYTF.

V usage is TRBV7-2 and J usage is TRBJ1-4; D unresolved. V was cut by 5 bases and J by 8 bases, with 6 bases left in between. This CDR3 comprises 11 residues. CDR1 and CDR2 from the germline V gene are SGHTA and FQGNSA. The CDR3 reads CASSAGEKLFF. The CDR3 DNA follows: TGTGCCAGCAGCGCGGGGGAAAAACTGTTTTTT.

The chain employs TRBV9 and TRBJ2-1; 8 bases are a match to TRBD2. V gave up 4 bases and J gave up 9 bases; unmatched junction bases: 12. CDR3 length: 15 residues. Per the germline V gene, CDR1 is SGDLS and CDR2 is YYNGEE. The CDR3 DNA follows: TGTGCCAGCAGCCCGTGGGGACTAGAAGGCGGTGAGCAGTTCTTC. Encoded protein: CASSPWGLEGGEQFF.

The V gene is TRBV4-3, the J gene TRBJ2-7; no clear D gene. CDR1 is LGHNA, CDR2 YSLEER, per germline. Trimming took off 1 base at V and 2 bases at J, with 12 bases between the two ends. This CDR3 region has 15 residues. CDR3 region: CASSQVTVRPYEQYF. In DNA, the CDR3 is TGCGCCAGCAGCCAAGTTACGGTCCGTCCCTACGAGCAGTACTTC.

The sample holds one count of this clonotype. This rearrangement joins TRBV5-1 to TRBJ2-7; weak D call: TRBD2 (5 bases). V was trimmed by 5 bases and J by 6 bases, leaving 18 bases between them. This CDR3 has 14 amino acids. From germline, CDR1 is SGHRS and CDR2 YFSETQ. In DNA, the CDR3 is TGCGCCAGCAGTCTGGGTTACGGGGAAAGCGAGCAGTACTTC. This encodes CASSLGYGESEQYF.

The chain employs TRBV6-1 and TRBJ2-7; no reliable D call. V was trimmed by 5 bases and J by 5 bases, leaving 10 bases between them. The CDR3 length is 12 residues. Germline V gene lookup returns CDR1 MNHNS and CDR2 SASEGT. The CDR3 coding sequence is TGTGCCAGCAGTCCCCGACCCCACGAGCAGTACTTC. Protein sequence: CASSPRPHEQYF.

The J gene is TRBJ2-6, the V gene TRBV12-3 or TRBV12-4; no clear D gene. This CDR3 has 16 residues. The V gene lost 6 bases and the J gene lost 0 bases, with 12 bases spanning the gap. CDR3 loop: CASRSPRASGANVLTF. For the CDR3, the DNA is TGTGCCAGCAGATCCCCCCGGGCCTCTGGGGCCAACGTCCTGACTTTC.

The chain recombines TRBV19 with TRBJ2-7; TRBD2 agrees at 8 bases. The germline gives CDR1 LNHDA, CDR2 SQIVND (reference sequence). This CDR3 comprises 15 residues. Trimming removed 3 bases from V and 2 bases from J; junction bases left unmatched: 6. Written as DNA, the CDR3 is TGTGCCAGTAGTATCTACGGGAGGGACCCCTACGAGCAGTACTTC. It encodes CASSIYGRDPYEQYF.

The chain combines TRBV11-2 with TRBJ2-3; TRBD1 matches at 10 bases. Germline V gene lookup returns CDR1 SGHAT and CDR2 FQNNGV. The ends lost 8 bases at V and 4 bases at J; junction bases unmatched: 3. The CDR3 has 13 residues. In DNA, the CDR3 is TGTGCCAGCTTAGGACAGGGGGCAGATACGCAGTATTTT. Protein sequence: CASLGQGADTQYF. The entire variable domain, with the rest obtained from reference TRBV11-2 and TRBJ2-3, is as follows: EAGVAQSPRYKIIEKRQSVAFWCNPISGHATLYWYQQILGQGPKLLIQFQNNGVVDDSQLPKDRFSAERLKGVDSTLKIQPAKLEDSAVYLCASLGQGADTQYFGPGTRLTVL.

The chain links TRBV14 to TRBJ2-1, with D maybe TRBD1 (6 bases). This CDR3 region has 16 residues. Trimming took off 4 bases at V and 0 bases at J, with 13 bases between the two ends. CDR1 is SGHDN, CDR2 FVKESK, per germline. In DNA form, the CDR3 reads TGTGCCAGCAGCCCCATCGACAGGCCCTCCTACAATGAGCAGTTCTTC. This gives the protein CASSPIDRPSYNEQFF.

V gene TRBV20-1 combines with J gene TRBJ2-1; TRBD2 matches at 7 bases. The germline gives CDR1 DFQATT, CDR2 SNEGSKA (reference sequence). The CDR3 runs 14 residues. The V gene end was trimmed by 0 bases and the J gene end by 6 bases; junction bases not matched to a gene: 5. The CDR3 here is CSARDLGTINEQFF. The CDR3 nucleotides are TGCAGTGCTAGAGATCTCGGGACTATCAATGAGCAGTTCTTC.

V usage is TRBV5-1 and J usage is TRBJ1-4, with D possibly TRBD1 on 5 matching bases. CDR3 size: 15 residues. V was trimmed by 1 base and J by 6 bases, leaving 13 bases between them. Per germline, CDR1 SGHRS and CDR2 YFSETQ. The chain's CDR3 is CASSLLGQGDEKLFF. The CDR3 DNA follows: TGCGCCAGCAGCTTGCTTGGGCAGGGCGATGAAAAACTGTTTTTT.

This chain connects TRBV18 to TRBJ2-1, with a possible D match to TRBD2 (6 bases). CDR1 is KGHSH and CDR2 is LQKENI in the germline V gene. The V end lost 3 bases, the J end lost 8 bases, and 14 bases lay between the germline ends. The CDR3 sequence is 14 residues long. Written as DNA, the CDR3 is TGTGCCAGCTCACCCGGGTTGGGAGGCGATGAGCAGTTCTTC. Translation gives CASSPGLGGDEQFF.

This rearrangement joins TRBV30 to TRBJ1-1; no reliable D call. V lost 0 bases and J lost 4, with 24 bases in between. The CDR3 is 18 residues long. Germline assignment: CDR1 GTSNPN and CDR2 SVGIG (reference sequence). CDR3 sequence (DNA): TGTGCCTGGAGTGTACCCCCTTCTGTTAAACTGGGCGGCACTGAAGCTTTCTTT. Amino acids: CAWSVPPSVKLGGTEAFF.

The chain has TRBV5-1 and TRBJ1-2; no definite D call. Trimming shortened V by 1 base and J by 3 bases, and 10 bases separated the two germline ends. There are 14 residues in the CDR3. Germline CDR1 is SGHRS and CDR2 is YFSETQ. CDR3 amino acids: CASSLIPGDYGYTF. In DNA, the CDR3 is TGCGCCAGCAGCTTGATCCCAGGAGACTATGGCTACACCTTC.

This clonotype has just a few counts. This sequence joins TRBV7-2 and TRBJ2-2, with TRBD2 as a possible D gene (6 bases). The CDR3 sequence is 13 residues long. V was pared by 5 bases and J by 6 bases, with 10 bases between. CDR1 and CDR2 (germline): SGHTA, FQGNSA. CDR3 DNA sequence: TGTGCCAGCAGCCTACTAGCCCCCGGGGAGCTGTTTTTT. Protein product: CASSLLAPGELFF. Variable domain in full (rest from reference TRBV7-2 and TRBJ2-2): GAGVSQSPSNKVTEKGKDVELRCDPISGHTALYWYRQSLGQGLEFLIYFQGNSAPDKSGLPSDRFSAERTGGSVSTLTIQRTQQEDSAVYLCASSLLAPGELFFGEGSRLTVL.

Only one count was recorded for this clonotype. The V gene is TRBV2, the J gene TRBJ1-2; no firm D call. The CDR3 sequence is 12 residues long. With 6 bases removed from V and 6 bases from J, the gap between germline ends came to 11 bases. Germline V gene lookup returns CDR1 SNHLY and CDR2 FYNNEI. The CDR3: CASRRDGDGYTF. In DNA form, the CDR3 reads TGTGCCAGCAGGAGAGACGGTGATGGCTACACCTTC.

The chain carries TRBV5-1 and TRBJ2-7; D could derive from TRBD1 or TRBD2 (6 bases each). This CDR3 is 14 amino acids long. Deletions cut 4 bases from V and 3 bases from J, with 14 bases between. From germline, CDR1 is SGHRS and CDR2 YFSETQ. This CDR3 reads CASSRGQGVYEQYF. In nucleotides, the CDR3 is TGCGCCAGCAGCCGGGGGCAGGGCGTCTACGAGCAGTACTTC. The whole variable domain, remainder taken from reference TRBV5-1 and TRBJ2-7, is KAGVTQTPRYLIKTRGQQVTLSCSPISGHRSVSWYQQTPGQGLQFLFEYFSETQRNKGNFPGRFSGRQFSNSRSEMNVSTLELGDSALYLCASSRGQGVYEQYFGPGTRLTVT.

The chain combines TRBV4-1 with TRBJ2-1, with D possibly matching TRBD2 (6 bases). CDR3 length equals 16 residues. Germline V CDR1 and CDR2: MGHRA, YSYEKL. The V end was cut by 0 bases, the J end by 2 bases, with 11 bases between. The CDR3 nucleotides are TGCGCCAGCAGCCAAGAAATTAGCGGACCCTACAATGAGCAGTTCTTC. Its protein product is CASSQEISGPYNEQFF.

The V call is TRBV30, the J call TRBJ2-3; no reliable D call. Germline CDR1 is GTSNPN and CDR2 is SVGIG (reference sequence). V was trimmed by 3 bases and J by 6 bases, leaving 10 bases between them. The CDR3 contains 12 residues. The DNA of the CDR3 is TGTGCCTGGAGGAACGACGGGGATACGCAGTATTTT. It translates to CAWRNDGDTQYF.

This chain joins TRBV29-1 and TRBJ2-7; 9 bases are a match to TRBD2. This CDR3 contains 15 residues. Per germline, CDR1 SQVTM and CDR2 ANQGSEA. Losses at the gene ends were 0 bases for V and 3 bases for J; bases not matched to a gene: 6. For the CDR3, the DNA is TGCAGCGTTGAAGATCTGTCTAGCGGGGTCTACGAGCAGTACTTC. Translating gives CSVEDLSSGVYEQYF.

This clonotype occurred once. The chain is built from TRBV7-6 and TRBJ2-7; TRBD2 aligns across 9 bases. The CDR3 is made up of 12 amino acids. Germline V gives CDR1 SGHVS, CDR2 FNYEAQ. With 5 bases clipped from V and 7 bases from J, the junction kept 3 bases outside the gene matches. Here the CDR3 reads CASSVLAGEQYF. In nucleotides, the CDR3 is TGTGCCAGCAGCGTCCTAGCGGGAGAGCAGTACTTC.

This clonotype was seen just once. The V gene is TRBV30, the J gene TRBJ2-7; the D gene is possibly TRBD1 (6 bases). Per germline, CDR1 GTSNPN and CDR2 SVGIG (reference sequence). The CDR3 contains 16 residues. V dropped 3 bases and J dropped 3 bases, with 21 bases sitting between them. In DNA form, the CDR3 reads TGTGCCTGGAGAGGTGGCACAGGGATAACCTTCTACGAGCAGTACTTC. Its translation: CAWRGGTGITFYEQYF.

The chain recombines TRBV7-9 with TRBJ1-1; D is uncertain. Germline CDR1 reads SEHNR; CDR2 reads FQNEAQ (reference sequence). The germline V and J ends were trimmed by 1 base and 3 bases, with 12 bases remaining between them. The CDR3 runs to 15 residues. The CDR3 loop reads CASSLGFPGDTEAFF. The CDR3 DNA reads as TGTGCCAGCAGCTTAGGATTTCCTGGGGACACTGAAGCTTTCTTT.